This entry lists 20 T cell receptor beta chains sequenced from one sample in a study of blood T cell repertoires in COVID-19. Assay used: immunoSEQ multiplex PCR; TCRdb lists only in-frame clones, some missing. Of 150,000 or so clones listed, approximately 90% are singletons. Material for sequencing was peripheral blood. The receptors here all came from a man younger than 30 with acute or convalescent COVID-19.

The V call is TRBV5-6, the J call TRBJ1-1; D is unclear. This CDR3 is built from 12 residues. Between the trimmed V and J ends, which lost 2 bases and 11 bases, there was a span of 13 bases. Germline V lookup: CDR1 SGHDT, CDR2 YYEEEE. In nucleotides, the CDR3 is TGTGCCAGCAGCTTACGCGGTTTTGGGGCTTTCTTT. Amino acid sequence: CASSLRGFGAFF.

In DNA, the CDR3 is TGTGCCAGCAGCTTTACCGGGGTTCAGGTCTCTGGAAACACCATATATTTT. It specifies CASSFTGVQVSGNTIYF. This chain joins TRBV11-2 and TRBJ1-3; D not certain. CDR3 size: 17 residues. The V end was cut by 3 bases, the J end by 0 bases, with 15 bases between. Per the germline V gene, CDR1 is SGHAT and CDR2 is FQNNGV.

V usage is TRBV5-1 and J usage is TRBJ2-7; 12 bases match TRBD1. CDR1 and CDR2 (germline): SGHRS, YFSETQ. This CDR3 contains 17 residues. With 4 bases clipped from V and 4 bases from J, the junction kept 12 bases outside the gene matches. The CDR3 is CASSPEAPGQGAYEQYF. As DNA, the CDR3 is TGCGCCAGCAGCCCCGAAGCTCCGGGACAGGGGGCTTACGAGCAGTACTTC.

J is TRBJ1-2 and V is TRBV3-1 (or the pseudogene TRBV3-2); D may be TRBD1 (6 bases). Trimming cost V 5 bases and J 8 bases, with 21 bases left between them. Germline V CDR1 and CDR2: LGHDT, YNNKEL (reference sequence). The CDR3 loop spans 15 amino acids. CDR3 in amino acids: CASSSGAAGMRGYTF. For the CDR3, the DNA is TGTGCCAGCAGCTCAGGGGCAGCGGGGATGAGGGGCTACACCTTC.

This clone was seen a few times. The rearrangement joins TRBV5-1 to TRBJ2-3; TRBD1 matches at 9 bases. Germline V lookup: CDR1 SGHRS, CDR2 YFSETQ. Losses at the gene ends were 0 bases for V and 1 base for J; bases not matched to a gene: 6. The CDR3 extends over 17 amino acids. CDR3 in amino acids: CASSLAWTGDGTDTQYF. As DNA, the CDR3 is TGCGCCAGCAGCTTGGCCTGGACAGGGGATGGCACAGATACGCAGTATTTT. Full variable domain (remainder filled in from reference TRBV5-1 and TRBJ2-3): KAGVTQTPRYLIKTRGQQVTLSCSPISGHRSVSWYQQTPGQGLQFLFEYFSETQRNKGNFPGRFSGRQFSNSRSEMNVSTLELGDSALYLCASSLAWTGDGTDTQYFGPGTRLTVL.

The gene calls are TRBV7-9 and TRBJ1-2, with TRBD1 matching 7 bases. Germline loops: CDR1 SEHNR, CDR2 FQNEAQ (reference sequence). The CDR3 consists of 13 residues. J gave up 6 bases and V 1 base, and 2 bases lay outside the gene matches. CDR3 in amino acids: CASSLGQGNGYTF. The CDR3 bases are TGTGCCAGCAGCTTAGGACAGGGTAATGGCTACACCTTC.

The V and J genes are TRBV6-5 and TRBJ2-5, with 10 bases lining up with TRBD2. Germline V lookup: CDR1 MNHEY, CDR2 SVGAGI. V trimming: 0 bases; J trimming: 7 bases; junction bases outside the gene matches: 8. This CDR3 contains 16 residues. The CDR3, as DNA: TGTGCCAGCAGTTACTCTAGCGGGGGGTCAATGGGGACCCAGTACTTC. This sequence encodes CASSYSSGGSMGTQYF.

This clone was picked up one time. The V call is TRBV6-4, the J call TRBJ1-1; D is unresolved. Per the germline V gene, CDR1 is MRHNA and CDR2 is SNTAGT. With 5 bases removed from V and 4 bases from J, the gap between germline ends came to 11 bases. The CDR3 has 13 amino acids. The CDR3 nucleotides are TGTGCCAGCAGTTTGCGGGGAGGCACTGAAGCTTTCTTT. Its translation is CASSLRGGTEAFF.

The chain joins TRBV11-3 to TRBJ1-1; the match to TRBD1 covers 9 bases. The CDR3 totals 15 residues. Trimming removed 5 bases from V and 3 bases from J; junction bases left unmatched: 7. The germline CDR1 and CDR2 sequences are SGHNT and YENEEA. The DNA of the CDR3 is TGTGCCAGCAGCGCCGGGACAGGGTTGGACACTGAAGCTTTCTTT. It translates to CASSAGTGLDTEAFF.

This chain connects TRBV7-4 to TRBJ1-2, with D possibly being TRBD1 (6 bases). Germline V gene lookup returns CDR1 SGHVT and CDR2 SQSDAQ. The CDR3 totals 15 residues. V lost 5 bases to trimming and J lost 5 bases, with 18 bases between them. The CDR3 nucleotides read TGTGCCAGCAGCCCACAGGGTCAGGTCTATTATGGCTACACCTTC. Translation gives CASSPQGQVYYGYTF.

The rearrangement joins TRBV7-9 to TRBJ2-2; TRBD2 might be the D (5 bases). V was cut by 3 bases and J by 2 bases, with 16 bases left in between. CDR3 size: 17 residues. Per the germline V gene, CDR1 is SEHNR and CDR2 is FQNEAQ (reference sequence). For the CDR3, the DNA is TGTGCCAGCAGCTTTACCTTACGGGGATTAAACACCGGGGAGCTGTTTTTT. Encoded protein: CASSFTLRGLNTGELFF.

The chain couples TRBV10-3 to TRBJ1-2; 8 bases are a match to TRBD1. The trim removed 3 bases at V and 3 bases at J, leaving 9 bases unmatched. Per germline, CDR1 ENHRY and CDR2 SYGVKD. The length of the CDR3 is 16 residues. Here the CDR3 reads CAISDRTGPLHYGYTF. CDR3 sequence (DNA): TGTGCCATCAGTGATCGGACAGGGCCCCTTCACTATGGCTACACCTTC.

This chain joins TRBV27 and TRBJ1-2, with D hard to call. Germline loops: CDR1 MNHEY, CDR2 SMNVEV (reference sequence). Trimming removed 7 bases at V and 5 bases at J, with 8 bases between. This CDR3 has 11 amino acids. Here the CDR3 DNA reads TGTGCCAGCATTACGGGTTATGGCTACACCTTC. Encoded protein: CASITGYGYTF.

This chain uses TRBV11-2 with TRBJ1-1; no definite D call. The CDR3 contains 15 residues. Deletions cut 5 bases from V and 1 base from J, with 14 bases between. The germline CDR1 and CDR2 sequences are SGHAT and FQNNGV. Here the CDR3 DNA reads TGTGCCAGCAGCCTCGCGAGGGCCGCGAACACTGAAGCTTTCTTT. It translates to CASSLARAANTEAFF.

The chain couples TRBV15 to TRBJ1-1; D is ambiguous. This CDR3 comprises 13 residues. With 0 bases removed from V and 2 bases from J, the gap between germline ends came to 4 bases. CDR1 and CDR2 from the germline V gene are LNHNV and YYDKDF (reference sequence). The CDR3 region is CATSRDINTEAFF. The CDR3, as DNA: TGTGCCACCAGCAGAGATATAAACACTGAAGCTTTCTTT.

V and J are TRBV7-8 and TRBJ1-2; 7 positions match TRBD1. The germline CDR1 and CDR2 sequences are SGHVS and FQNEAQ. V shed 5 bases, J shed 2 bases, and the junction held 8 bases outside the gene matches. The CDR3 loop spans 15 amino acids. CDR3 DNA: TGTGCCAGCAGCATATTGCCGACAGGGAACTATGGCTACACCTTC. Its protein product is CASSILPTGNYGYTF.

V and J are TRBV5-1 and TRBJ2-3; a weak D match, TRBD1 (6 bases). Germline values: CDR1 SGHRS, CDR2 YFSETQ. Trimming shortened V by 5 bases and J by 3 bases, and 13 bases separated the two germline ends. CDR3 length: 14 residues. The DNA of the CDR3 is TGCGCCAGCAGTTTCAGGGGTGGGACAGATACGCAGTATTTT. Translated, it gives CASSFRGGTDTQYF. Complete variable domain (other parts from reference TRBV5-1 and TRBJ2-3): KAGVTQTPRYLIKTRGQQVTLSCSPISGHRSVSWYQQTPGQGLQFLFEYFSETQRNKGNFPGRFSGRQFSNSRSEMNVSTLELGDSALYLCASSFRGGTDTQYFGPGTRLTVL.

The V call is TRBV5-1, the J call TRBJ1-6; D unresolved. Trimming removed 5 bases at V and 0 bases at J, with 6 bases between. Germline loops: CDR1 SGHRS, CDR2 YFSETQ. CDR3 length: 14 amino acids. The CDR3 spells CASREGSYNSPLHF. CDR3 DNA sequence: TGCGCCAGCAGGGAGGGCTCCTATAATTCACCCCTCCACTTT.

This chain joins TRBV28 and TRBJ2-5; 8 positions match TRBD2. After removal of 6 bases from V and 1 base from J, the junction contained 7 bases not matched to a gene. CDR1 and CDR2 (germline): MDHEN, SYDVKM. The CDR3 totals 15 residues. The CDR3 region has the DNA TGTGCCAGCAGCCTCGGGGGGGCCCGCCAAGAGACCCAGTACTTC. It yields the protein CASSLGGARQETQYF.

The V call is TRBV6-6, the J call TRBJ2-1, with 7 bases lining up with TRBD2. Germline V gene lookup returns CDR1 MNHNY and CDR2 SVGAGI (reference sequence). Trimming at V came to 7 bases and at J to 1 base, leaving 7 bases not matched to a gene. The CDR3 has 15 residues. CDR3 in amino acids: CASTPAGPSYNEQFF. The CDR3 region has the DNA TGTGCCAGCACCCCAGCGGGACCGTCCTACAATGAGCAGTTCTTC.